The next 18 T cell receptor beta chains were all read from a single sample in a study of blood T cell repertoires in COVID-19. Sequencing used immunoSEQ multiplex PCR; TCRdb keeps in-frame clones, though not all of them. The sample includes approximately 300,000 clones, 70% to 90% of them seen just once. Source material: PBMCs or T cells enriched from blood (not recorded which). Receptors originate from a woman aged 25 to 39 who had recovered from COVID-19.

The chain combines TRBV9 with TRBJ1-1, with D possibly matching TRBD1 (5 bases). The CDR3 sequence is 16 residues long. The V gene's germline CDR1 is SGDLS and CDR2 YYNGEE. V was clipped by 2 bases and J by 6 bases, with 20 bases between them. The CDR3 reads CASSVSSEGKRSEAFF. The CDR3 DNA is TGTGCCAGCAGCGTCAGTTCGGAGGGGAAAAGGTCTGAAGCTTTCTTT. The full variable domain, completed using reference TRBV9 and TRBJ1-1, is DSGVTQTPKHLITATGQRVTLRCSPRSGDLSVYWYQQSLDQGLQFLIQYYNGEERAKGNILERFSAQQFPDLHSELNLSSLELGDSALYFCASSVSSEGKRSEAFFGQGTRLTVV.

This CDR3 reads CATSGSSTDTQYF. CDR3 bases: TGTGCCACCAGTGGGAGTAGCACAGATACGCAGTATTTT. The rearrangement uses TRBV24-1 and TRBJ2-3; D is uncertain. V dropped 5 bases and J dropped 0 bases, with 5 bases sitting between them. This CDR3 region has 13 residues. CDR1 and CDR2 from the germline V gene are KGHDR and SFDVKD.

The rearrangement uses TRBV9 and TRBJ1-1, with 8 bases matching TRBD1. J was trimmed by 4 bases and V by 4 bases; bases with no gene match: 9. The CDR3 runs 15 residues. The V gene's germline CDR1 is SGDLS and CDR2 YYNGEE. CDR3 coding DNA: TGTGCCAGCAGCACCCGCGGACAGGGCGGCACTGAAGCTTTCTTT. This gives the protein CASSTRGQGGTEAFF.

V and J are TRBV3-1 (or the pseudogene TRBV3-2) and TRBJ1-4; D is uncertain. The CDR3 runs 15 residues. The germline V and J ends were trimmed by 8 bases and 8 bases, with 21 bases remaining between them. Germline V gene lookup returns CDR1 LGHDT and CDR2 YNNKEL (reference sequence). The CDR3 region has the DNA TGTGCCAGCGCTAGTGTGGGCACCCGAGGGGAAAAACTGTTTTTT. Translated, it gives CASASVGTRGEKLFF.

The chain links TRBV19 to TRBJ1-3; D gene unclear. V lost 2 bases and J lost 0, with 11 bases in between. The V gene's germline CDR1 is LNHDA and CDR2 SQIVND (reference sequence). The CDR3 loop spans 16 amino acids. The CDR3 region has the DNA TGTGCCAGTAGTATATCTGAGTGGGCCTCTGGAAACACCATATATTTT. Its translation: CASSISEWASGNTIYF.

The chain carries TRBV5-4 and TRBJ1-2; 8 bases match TRBD1. With V trimmed by 3 bases and J by 4 bases, 5 bases remained unmatched. This CDR3 is built from 14 residues. Germline V gene sequence: CDR1 SGHNT, CDR2 YYREEE (reference sequence). The chain's CDR3 is CASSSGQGGYGYTF. The CDR3 nucleotides are TGTGCCAGCAGCTCAGGACAGGGAGGCTATGGCTACACCTTC.

This clone is a singleton in its sample. The J gene is TRBJ1-1, the V gene TRBV6-5; no reliable D call. Germline values: CDR1 MNHEY, CDR2 SVGAGI. This CDR3 comprises 12 residues. Trimming stripped 6 bases from V and 11 bases from J, with 16 bases between. The DNA of the CDR3 is TGTGCCAGCAGCCCCACACCTACCGGGGCTTTCTTT. Protein sequence: CASSPTPTGAFF.

This clone was recorded once. The chain links TRBV10-3 to TRBJ1-5; the match to TRBD1 covers 7 bases. Germline CDR1 reads ENHRY; CDR2 reads SYGVKD. The CDR3 contains 15 residues. Trimming at V came to 6 bases and at J to 0 bases, leaving 5 bases not matched to a gene. Here the CDR3 DNA reads TGTGCCATCAGAGAGACAGGGCTTAGCAATCAGCCCCAGCATTTT. Its protein product is CAIRETGLSNQPQHF.

The V call is TRBV28, the J call TRBJ1-2; TRBD1 matches 7 bases. In germline, CDR1 is MDHEN, CDR2 SYDVKM. Trimming removed 5 bases from V and 2 bases from J; junction bases left unmatched: 5. The CDR3 extends over 14 amino acids. Written as DNA, the CDR3 is TGTGCCAGCAGTCTCCAGACAGGGAACTATGGCTACACCTTC. It translates to CASSLQTGNYGYTF.

The chain combines TRBV19 with TRBJ1-5; TRBD1 matches at 9 bases. V was clipped by 5 bases and J by 1 base; unmatched bases: 9. This CDR3 has 17 amino acids. Per germline, CDR1 LNHDA and CDR2 SQIVND (reference sequence). The CDR3 sequence: CASSPKDRGKSNQPQHF. DNA for the CDR3: TGTGCCAGTAGTCCGAAGGACAGGGGAAAAAGCAATCAGCCCCAGCATTTT.

This chain links TRBV3-1 (or the pseudogene TRBV3-2) with TRBJ2-5, with 7 bases lining up with TRBD2. Germline V CDR1 and CDR2: LGHDT, YNNKEL (reference sequence). With 1 base clipped from V and 3 bases from J, the junction kept 5 bases outside the gene matches. CDR3 length: 15 amino acids. CDR3 coding DNA: TGTGCCAGCAGCCAAGCGGGGGGTTGGGAAGAGACCCAGTACTTC. As protein: CASSQAGGWEETQYF.

This chain uses TRBV2 with TRBJ2-7; 7 bases line up with TRBD2. Trimming took 3 bases from V and 6 from J; bases not matched to a gene: 2. The germline V gene encodes CDR1 SNHLY and CDR2 FYNNEI. This CDR3 is built from 12 residues. CDR3: CASSEGGIEQYF. The CDR3 coding sequence is TGTGCCAGCAGTGAGGGGGGGATCGAGCAGTACTTC.

The chain carries TRBV30 and TRBJ2-1, with 8 bases aligning to TRBD1. The CDR3 length is 15 residues. Losses at the gene ends were 0 bases for V and 2 bases for J; bases not matched to a gene: 3. Germline assignment: CDR1 GTSNPN and CDR2 SVGIG (reference sequence). For the CDR3, the DNA is TGTGCCTGGAGTGTGACAGGGGTGCCCTACAATGAGCAGTTCTTC. This codes for CAWSVTGVPYNEQFF.

This rearrangement joins TRBV3-1 (or the pseudogene TRBV3-2) to TRBJ1-1; TRBD1 is a possible D gene (5 bases). There are 14 residues in the CDR3. The V end lost 4 bases, the J end lost 2 bases, and 11 bases lay between the germline ends. CDR1 LGHDT and CDR2 YNNKEL come from the germline V gene (reference sequence). As DNA, the CDR3 is TGTGCCAGCAGCCCGGGACTGCAAAACACTGAAGCTTTCTTT. The encoded protein is CASSPGLQNTEAFF.

V is TRBV9 and J is TRBJ2-7; 7 bases are a match to TRBD1. Germline CDR1 and CDR2: SGDLS and YYNGEE. J lost 2 bases, V lost 3 bases, and 5 bases had no gene match. This CDR3 has 14 residues. The CDR3 spells CASSAWDRTYEQYF. The CDR3 coding sequence is TGTGCCAGCAGCGCCTGGGACAGAACCTACGAGCAGTACTTC.

This clone was seen once. V usage is TRBV18 and J usage is TRBJ2-5; D is ambiguous. Trimming took 4 bases from V and 5 from J, leaving 11 bases between them. This CDR3 has 13 residues. CDR1 is KGHSH, CDR2 LQKENI, per germline. The DNA of the CDR3 is TGTGCCAGCTCACTGGCTAGGAGCGAGACCCAGTACTTC. Protein product: CASSLARSETQYF.

This clone was detected only once. V and J are TRBV6-5 and TRBJ1-4; D is unclear. The CDR3 is 14 amino acids. Per the germline V gene, CDR1 is MNHEY and CDR2 is SVGAGI. V dropped 6 bases and J dropped 4 bases, with 12 bases sitting between them. CDR3 nucleotides: TGTGCCAGCAGGGGCGATAGTCATAATGAAAAACTGTTTTTT. This translates into CASRGDSHNEKLFF.

The genes are TRBV9 and TRBJ2-3; possible D gene TRBD2, 5 bases. The CDR3 loop spans 14 amino acids. The V gene's germline CDR1 is SGDLS and CDR2 YYNGEE. V lost 4 bases to trimming and J lost 5 bases, with 14 bases between them. The CDR3 DNA reads as TGTGCCAGCAGCCACCGGGGTGGAGAAGATACGCAGTATTTT. It is translated as CASSHRGGEDTQYF.